These 22 T cell receptor beta chains originate from one sample sequenced in a study of OX40 agonist ivuxolimab in advanced cancers. Measured with immunoSEQ multiplex PCR; TCRdb has only the in-frame clones, and not every one. The sample yields 43,000 or so clones, 88% seen once. The sequencing here drew on CD4+ or CD8+ T cells sorted from blood, taken in a trial of the OX40 agonist ivuxolimab. These receptors originate from an adult with an advanced solid tumor such as melanoma, head and neck, liver or kidney cancer.

The chain joins TRBV6-5 to TRBJ1-2; unclear D gene. The CDR3 sequence is 13 residues long. Looked up from germline, CDR1 is MNHEY and CDR2 is SVGAGI. V was shortened by 2 bases and J by 7 bases, with 11 bases between the two germline ends. The CDR3: CASSYGLRSGYTF. CDR3 nucleotides: TGTGCCAGCAGTTACGGTTTACGGAGTGGCTACACCTTC.

This rearrangement joins TRBV27 to TRBJ2-7; maybe TRBD2 (7 bases). Between the trimmed V and J ends, which lost 3 bases and 6 bases, there was a span of 15 bases. Germline CDR1 MNHEY, CDR2 SMNVEV (reference sequence). The CDR3 totals 14 residues. This CDR3 is CASSLTPGGREQYF. CDR3 nucleotides: TGTGCCAGCAGTTTGACCCCGGGGGGCCGCGAGCAGTACTTC.

This clone was picked up one time. The V and J genes are TRBV7-2 and TRBJ2-1, with 7 bases aligning to TRBD2. The J segment lost 10 bases and the V segment lost 3 bases, leaving 15 bases of the junction unmatched. Germline V gene data show CDR1 as SGHTA and CDR2 as FQGNSA. The CDR3 spans 16 residues. The CDR3 bases are TGTGCCAGCAGCTTGGGACGCGGGCATGGGAGGGGAGAGCAGTTCTTC. Amino acid sequence: CASSLGRGHGRGEQFF.

The genes are TRBV7-3 and TRBJ1-1; a weak D match, TRBD1 (5 bases). The CDR3 consists of 14 residues. Trimming left V 5 bases short and J 4 bases short, with 14 bases between. The germline gives CDR1 SGHTA, CDR2 FQGTGA. CDR3: CASSLGGAGTEAFF. The CDR3 coding sequence is TGTGCCAGCAGCCTGGGTGGGGCCGGCACTGAAGCTTTCTTT.

For the CDR3, the DNA is TGCGCCAGCAGACCAGGGGAACAGGGTGGACCGTTTATGACCGGGGAGCTGTTTTTT. This gives the protein CASRPGEQGGPFMTGELFF. This sequence joins TRBV5-1 and TRBJ2-2, with a tentative D call TRBD1 (6 bases). Per germline, CDR1 SGHRS and CDR2 YFSETQ. The CDR3 extends over 19 amino acids. Trimming shortened V by 5 bases and J by 5 bases, and 28 bases separated the two germline ends.

The chain employs TRBV9 and TRBJ2-5; 10 bases fit TRBD2. The J call is uncertain, as TRBJ2-7 better fits the DNA end. Germline V lookup: CDR1 SGDLS, CDR2 YYNGEE. The CDR3 totals 17 residues. The CDR3 sequence is CASSPGSGRSSSYEQYF. In DNA form, the CDR3 reads TGTGCCAGCAGCCCAGGTAGCGGGAGGTCGAGCTCCTACGAGCAGTACTTC.

This clone was counted only a few times. The rearrangement uses TRBV28 and TRBJ1-2; D unresolved. CDR3 length: 12 amino acids. V was pared by 11 bases and J by 2 bases, with 12 bases between. Germline V gives CDR1 MDHEN, CDR2 SYDVKM. CDR3 sequence (DNA): TGTGCCGCTCAGGCGGGGAACTATGGCTACACCTTC. Amino acids: CAAQAGNYGYTF.

The rearrangement joins TRBV7-9 to TRBJ2-3; 12 bases are a match to TRBD2. The germline V gene has CDR1 SEHNR and CDR2 FQNEAQ (reference sequence). The CDR3 runs 16 residues. V lost 6 bases and J lost 2; bases outside the gene matches: 6. CDR3 in amino acids: CASSWTSGDNTDTQYF. CDR3 DNA: TGTGCCAGCAGTTGGACTAGCGGGGATAACACAGATACGCAGTATTTT.

This chain joins TRBV5-1 and TRBJ1-5, with 7 nucleotides matching TRBD1. In germline, CDR1 is SGHRS, CDR2 YFSETQ. CDR3 length: 14 residues. With V trimmed by 10 bases and J by 0 bases, 7 bases remained unmatched. CDR3 residues: CASRGTASNQPQHF. The CDR3 DNA reads TGCGCCTCAAGAGGGACAGCTAGCAATCAGCCCCAGCATTTT.

The sample holds a few counts of this clone. V and J are TRBV10-3 and TRBJ1-5, with a possible D match to TRBD1 (5 bases). The CDR3 length is 13 residues. V gave up 3 bases and J gave up 4 bases, with 7 bases separating them. CDR1 is ENHRY, CDR2 SYGVKD, per germline. The CDR3, as DNA: TGTGCCATCAGTGAAGGACAAAATCAGCCCCAGCATTTT. Protein: CAISEGQNQPQHF.

The chain links TRBV7-3 to TRBJ2-2; 8 bases are shared with TRBD1. The CDR3 runs 15 residues. Germline CDR1 SGHTA, CDR2 FQGTGA. Trimming took 3 bases from V and 6 from J; bases not matched to a gene: 6. The CDR3 DNA sequence: TGTGCCAGCAGCTTGGGGGACAGGTGGGCCGGGGAGCTGTTTTTT. Protein sequence: CASSLGDRWAGELFF.

The CDR3 DNA is TGTGCCAGCAGCTTGAACCCCGGGAGCGGGTACGAGCAGTACTTC. Its protein product is CASSLNPGSGYEQYF. This rearrangement joins TRBV5-6 to TRBJ2-7, with D perhaps matching TRBD2 (6 bases). CDR3 length: 15 amino acids. V was clipped by 1 base and J by 4 bases, with 15 bases between them. Germline CDR1 reads SGHDT; CDR2 reads YYEEEE.

This clone was seen just once. The chain is built from TRBV5-4 and TRBJ1-2; D remains unclear. This CDR3 contains 15 residues. The V end lost 3 bases, the J end lost 0 bases, and 12 bases lay between the germline ends. CDR1 and CDR2 from the germline V gene are SGHNT and YYREEE (reference sequence). CDR3 nucleotide sequence: TGTGCCAGCAGCTCCGGACGGATTACTAACTATGGCTACACCTTC. Its translation: CASSSGRITNYGYTF.

V and J are TRBV6-5 and TRBJ2-7; no reliable D call. There are 13 residues in the CDR3. Germline V lookup: CDR1 MNHEY, CDR2 SVGAGI. The V and J ends lost 6 bases and 0 bases respectively, with 9 bases between them. In DNA form, the CDR3 reads TGTGCCAGCAGAACAGACTCCTCCTACGAGCAGTACTTC. Encoded protein: CASRTDSSYEQYF.

The chain recombines TRBV30 with TRBJ2-2; no reliable D call. Germline assignment: CDR1 GTSNPN and CDR2 SVGIG (reference sequence). The CDR3 has 15 residues. The V gene lost 4 bases and the J gene lost 2 bases, with 14 bases spanning the gap. CDR3 DNA: TGTGCCTGGAAGAGGTCGACGGCTAACACCGGGGAGCTGTTTTTT. Its protein is CAWKRSTANTGELFF.

The chain is built from TRBV19 and TRBJ1-4, with a tentative D call TRBD1 (6 bases). Germline CDR1 and CDR2: LNHDA and SQIVND (reference sequence). V was pared by 4 bases and J by 3 bases, with 9 bases between. This CDR3 has 14 residues. The CDR3 reads CASSTWTANEKLFF. As DNA, the CDR3 is TGTGCCAGTAGTACCTGGACAGCTAATGAAAAACTGTTTTTT.

The chain combines TRBV7-8 with TRBJ1-1; no reliable D call. Germline assignment: CDR1 SGHVS and CDR2 FQNEAQ. This CDR3 comprises 16 residues. Trimming removed 4 bases from V and 1 base from J, with 16 bases in between. CDR3 bases: TGTGCCAGCAGCTCCCAAAGGCCCGATTGGAACACTGAAGCTTTCTTT. Its translation: CASSSQRPDWNTEAFF. The full variable domain, with the rest looked up from reference TRBV7-8 and TRBJ1-1, is GAGVSQSPRYKVAKRGQDVALRCDPISGHVSLFWYQQALGQGPEFLTYFQNEAQLDKSGLPSDRFFAERPEGSVSTLKIQRTQQEDSAVYLCASSSQRPDWNTEAFFGQGTRLTVV.

This chain connects TRBV6-6 to TRBJ2-3, with a possible D match to TRBD2 (6 bases). Trimming cost V 11 bases and J 4 bases, with 13 bases left between them. CDR1 is MNHNY, CDR2 SVGAGI, per germline (reference sequence). This CDR3 has 12 residues. For the CDR3, the DNA is TGTGCCGCGGCCGGGAGCTCAGATACGCAGTATTTT. Residues: CAAAGSSDTQYF.

This chain uses TRBV2 with TRBJ1-1; 12 bases match TRBD1. This CDR3 comprises 13 residues. With V trimmed by 7 bases and J by 12 bases, 9 bases remained unmatched. The germline gives CDR1 SNHLY, CDR2 FYNNEI. The CDR3 DNA is TGTGCCAGCACGGGACAGGGGGCCGGGAATACTTTCTTT. Residues: CASTGQGAGNTFF.

The J gene is TRBJ2-7, the V gene TRBV27; D may be TRBD1 or TRBD2 (5 bases each). This CDR3 region has 15 residues. The germline CDR1 and CDR2 sequences are MNHEY and SMNVEV (reference sequence). Trimming cost V 0 bases and J 4 bases, with 13 bases left between them. The CDR3 region has the DNA TGTGCCAGCAGTTTATCAAGAGGGGAAGGATACGAGCAGTACTTC. It encodes CASSLSRGEGYEQYF.

The rearrangement joins TRBV5-6 to TRBJ2-3; D may be TRBD1 or TRBD2 (6 bases each). CDR1 and CDR2 from the germline V gene are SGHDT and YYEEEE. Trimming removed 6 bases at V and 3 bases at J, with 14 bases between. The CDR3 has 14 amino acids. The CDR3: CASNRGRATDTQYF. The CDR3 DNA reads TGTGCCAGCAACCGGGGGCGCGCAACAGATACGCAGTATTTT.

In DNA form, the CDR3 reads TGTGCCACTAGACAGCTCAGCTCTGGAAACACCATATATTTT. Protein product: CATRQLSSGNTIYF. The J gene is TRBJ1-3, the V gene TRBV19, with D tentatively TRBD1 (5 bases). There are 14 residues in the CDR3. From germline, CDR1 is LNHDA and CDR2 SQIVND (reference sequence). Trimming left V 10 bases short and J 0 bases short, with 13 bases between.